This T cell receptor (beta chain) was recorded in a study of T cell repertoires in cytomegalovirus infection. The overall study: Based on public TCR beta signatures, there were indications of CMV infection and of a matching HLA type.

Findings and caveats of the study: Of the TCR beta families, the public ones yielded a cumulative frequency that identified carriers of CMV plus the relevant HLA.

Using its own MiXCR run on the reads, TCRdb lists one record per CDR3 protein. The top ten hold 1.6% of the sample, which has approximately 250,000 distinct CDR3 sequences, about 12% seen once. Trimming at V came to 4 bases and at J to 4 bases, leaving 8 bases not matched to a gene. The CDR3 length is 17 residues. Germline loops: CDR1 LNHDA, CDR2 SQIVND (reference sequence). This clonotype showed up many times. Antigen specificity is unknown. This receptor was identified in a human donor in good health (CMV status not recorded). Some clones in this sample may be carry-over from other donors' samples. The chain joins TRBV19 to TRBJ2-5; TRBD2 matches 14 bases. The sequenced sample was PBMCs. CDR3 DNA sequence: TGTGCCAGTAGTAGCAGCGGACTAGCGGGAGGCCGAGAGACCCAGTACTTC. Translated, it gives CASSSSGLAGGRETQYF.